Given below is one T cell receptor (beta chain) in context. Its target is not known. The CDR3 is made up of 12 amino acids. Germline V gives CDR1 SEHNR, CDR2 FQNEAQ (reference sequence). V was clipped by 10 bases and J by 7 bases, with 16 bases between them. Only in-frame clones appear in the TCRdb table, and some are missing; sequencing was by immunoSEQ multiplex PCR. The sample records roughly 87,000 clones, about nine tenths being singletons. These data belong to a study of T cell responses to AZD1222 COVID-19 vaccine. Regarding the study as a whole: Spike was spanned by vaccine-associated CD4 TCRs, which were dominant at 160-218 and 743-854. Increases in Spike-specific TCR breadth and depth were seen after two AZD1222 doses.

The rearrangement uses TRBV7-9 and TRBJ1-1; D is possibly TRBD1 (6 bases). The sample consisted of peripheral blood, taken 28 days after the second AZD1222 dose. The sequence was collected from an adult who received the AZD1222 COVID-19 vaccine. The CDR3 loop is CAILTGGYEAFF. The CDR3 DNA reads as TGTGCCATACTGACAGGTGGATATGAAGCTTTCTTT.